Following are 11 T cell receptor beta chains from one sample sequenced in a study of Graves' ophthalmopathy and Graves' hyperthyroidism. For repertoire sequencing, the TCR beta CDR3 regions were amplified from RNA transcripts. Second-round multiplex PCR followed a first-round RT-PCR using HTBI primers. TCRdb processed the multiplex PCR reads anew with MiXCR; each CDR3 protein has one entry. The sample has 350,000 to 450,000 distinct CDR3 sequences; around 21% are singletons. Sequencing was carried out using peripheral blood. The receptor source for this set is a woman under 30 with stable Graves' hyperthyroidism.

This clonotype was seen many times. This chain connects TRBV6-2 or TRBV6-3 to TRBJ1-5; D gene unclear. V lost 6 bases, J lost 4 bases, and 16 bases lay in between. CDR3 size: 15 residues. CDR1 is MNHEY and CDR2 is SVGEGT in the germline V gene. CDR3 DNA sequence: TGTGCCAGCAGGACGGGCCCCTTACATAATCAGCCCCAGCATTTT. Translated: CASRTGPLHNQPQHF.

This clonotype was seen repeatedly, ten times or more. The J gene is TRBJ2-7, the V gene TRBV20-1, with 9 positions matching TRBD1. The CDR3 totals 14 residues. Per the germline V gene, CDR1 is DFQATT and CDR2 is SNEGSKA (reference sequence). J gave up 2 bases and V 2 bases, and 4 bases lay outside the gene matches. The CDR3 DNA reads TGCAGTGCTAGACGGACAGGGGAGGCCTACGAGCAGTACTTC. Amino acids: CSARRTGEAYEQYF.

V is TRBV7-8 and J is TRBJ1-6, with TRBD1 as a possible D gene (6 bases). Germline V gene lookup returns CDR1 SGHVS and CDR2 FQNEAQ. Trimming took off 6 bases at V and 10 bases at J, with 22 bases between the two ends. There are 16 residues in the CDR3. The chain's CDR3 is CASRSRRGGARSPLHF. The CDR3 bases are TGTGCCAGCAGATCCAGAAGGGGGGGGGCACGATCACCCCTCCACTTT.

This clonotype was observed many times. The chain joins TRBV20-1 to TRBJ2-7, with 13 positions matching TRBD2. J gave up 5 bases and V 1 base, and 8 bases lay outside the gene matches. Germline V gives CDR1 DFQATT, CDR2 SNEGSKA (reference sequence). The CDR3 has 16 amino acids. The CDR3 nucleotides read TGCAGTGCTAGAGGCGGAGTAGGACTAGCGGGAGACGAGCAGTACTTC. Amino acid sequence: CSARGGVGLAGDEQYF.

This clonotype was seen only a few times. The chain is built from TRBV20-1 and TRBJ1-6; TRBD1 might be the D (6 bases). Germline assignment: CDR1 DFQATT and CDR2 SNEGSKA (reference sequence). The CDR3 is made up of 13 amino acids. The V end was cut by 4 bases, the J end by 7 bases, with 11 bases between. The CDR3 DNA reads as TGCAGTGCTACCGGACAGACAAATTCACCCCTCCACTTT. It is translated as CSATGQTNSPLHF.

This clonotype was recorded many times. The rearrangement joins TRBV28 to TRBJ2-5, with 8 bases lining up with TRBD2. The CDR3 has 15 residues. Trimming removed 6 bases from V and 5 bases from J; junction bases left unmatched: 11. Germline-derived CDR1 and CDR2 are MDHEN and SYDVKM. CDR3 residues: CASSPLAEGRETQYF. The CDR3 region has the DNA TGTGCCAGCAGCCCACTAGCGGAGGGACGGGAGACCCAGTACTTC.

CDR3 protein: CASSSLDKGSSYEQYF. The CDR3 DNA reads as TGTGCCAGCAGTTCTCTGGATAAAGGGAGCTCCTACGAGCAGTACTTC. The genes are TRBV28 and TRBJ2-7, with D maybe TRBD2 (5 bases). Trimming left V 4 bases short and J 0 bases short, with 16 bases between. The CDR3 is made up of 16 amino acids. Looked up from germline, CDR1 is MDHEN and CDR2 is SYDVKM.

This clonotype was detected many times. The gene calls are TRBV7-2 and TRBJ2-5, with D perhaps given as TRBD1 or TRBD2 (5 bases each). The germline gives CDR1 SGHTA, CDR2 FQGNSA. V lost 1 base to trimming and J lost 4 bases, with 13 bases between them. The CDR3 extends over 15 amino acids. CDR3 in DNA: TGTGCCAGCAGCTTAGGTGGGGGAGTCACAGAGACCCAGTACTTC. Amino acid sequence: CASSLGGGVTETQYF. The full variable domain, rest sourced from reference TRBV7-2 and TRBJ2-5, is GAGVSQSPSNKVTEKGKDVELRCDPISGHTALYWYRQSLGQGLEFLIYFQGNSAPDKSGLPSDRFSAERTGGSVSTLTIQRTQQEDSAVYLCASSLGGGVTETQYFGPGTRLLVL.

The table lists this clonotype with many counts. CDR3 protein: CASSPPGQGRNEQYF. In nucleotides, the CDR3 is TGTGCCAGCAGTCCGCCCGGACAGGGGCGAAACGAGCAGTACTTC. This chain joins TRBV28 and TRBJ2-7; 9 positions match TRBD1. V shed 5 bases, J shed 5 bases, and the junction held 10 bases outside the gene matches. Looked up from germline, CDR1 is MDHEN and CDR2 is SYDVKM. This CDR3 is 15 amino acids long.

This clonotype was seen just once. As the CDR3 is not closed by the conserved phenylalanine or tryptophan, this likely results from a read error. The V call is TRBV11-2, the J call TRBJ1-1; TRBD1 is a possible D gene (5 bases). CDR3 length equals 14 residues. The V and J ends lost 5 bases and 1 base respectively, with 11 bases between them. Germline lookup yields CDR1 SGHAT and CDR2 FQNNGV. The CDR3 is CASSLQGRNTEAFY. The CDR3 nucleotides are TGTGCCAGCAGCCTTCAGGGAAGGAACACTGAAGCTTTCTAT.

There are many counts of this clonotype. This chain links TRBV9 with TRBJ2-5; D is perhaps TRBD1 or TRBD2 (6 bases each). Germline CDR1 is SGDLS and CDR2 is YYNGEE. This CDR3 has 15 residues. V was clipped by 3 bases and J by 5 bases, with 17 bases between them. Written as DNA, the CDR3 is TGTGCCAGCAGCGCGCGGGACACGGAGGGGGAGACCCAGTACTTC. It yields the protein CASSARDTEGETQYF. The variable domain in full, with the rest retrieved from reference TRBV9 and TRBJ2-5, is DSGVTQTPKHLITATGQRVTLRCSPRSGDLSVYWYQQSLDQGLQFLIQYYNGEERAKGNILERFSAQQFPDLHSELNLSSLELGDSALYFCASSARDTEGETQYFGPGTRLLVL.